The 8 T cell receptor beta chains reported below all come from one sample, sequenced in a study of identifying expanded T cells in peripheral blood (dated by TCRdb to between 2018 and 2021). The receptor library was made with the immunoSEQ multiplex PCR assay. TCRdb carries this immuneACCESS record with in-frame sequences only. Its versions omit some clonotypes, under half of them owing to an unresolved V gene in the studies checked, with the rest unexplained. The sample profile shows about 130,000 clones; 86% of them were found once. In total, the top ten clones hold roughly 7.9% of the sample. The specimen sequenced was blood. Receptors originate from a person between 18 and 75 years old in good health.

The chain has TRBV6-6 and TRBJ2-1, with a weak D call TRBD2 (6 bases). The CDR3 runs 15 residues. Per the germline V gene, CDR1 is MNHNY and CDR2 is SVGAGI (reference sequence). With 7 bases removed from V and 0 bases from J, the gap between germline ends came to 13 bases. In nucleotides, the CDR3 is TGTGCCAGCAAAGGCGGGGCGGCCTCCTACAATGAGCAGTTCTTC. Translated: CASKGGAASYNEQFF.

This clone was picked up a small number of times. The chain employs TRBV7-2 and TRBJ2-7, with 11 bases that match TRBD2. Germline V gives CDR1 SGHTA, CDR2 FQGNSA. The CDR3 runs 16 residues. Trimming removed 1 base from V and 2 bases from J; junction bases left unmatched: 4. CDR3 loop: CASSLVGTSGAYEQYF. DNA for the CDR3: TGTGCCAGCAGCTTAGTGGGGACTAGCGGAGCCTACGAGCAGTACTTC.

The rearrangement links TRBV30 to TRBJ1-2; 9 positions match TRBD1. CDR3 length: 13 amino acids. Germline V lookup: CDR1 GTSNPN, CDR2 SVGIG (reference sequence). The V and J ends lost 1 base and 8 bases, in that order; junction bases with no gene match: 5. The CDR3 protein is CAWSGWTGDGYTF. For the CDR3, the DNA is TGTGCCTGGAGTGGATGGACAGGGGACGGCTACACCTTC.

This clone was seen more than once but under ten times. The chain links TRBV30 to TRBJ2-1, with D perhaps assigned TRBD1 or TRBD2 (5 bases each). V lost 4 bases and J lost 0, with 13 bases in between. CDR3 size: 15 residues. Germline assignment: CDR1 GTSNPN and CDR2 SVGIG (reference sequence). CDR3: CAWTRDLSSYNEQFF. CDR3 nucleotide sequence: TGTGCCTGGACCCGGGACCTGAGCTCCTACAATGAGCAGTTCTTC.

This rearrangement joins TRBV6-1 to TRBJ2-2; D uncertain. Germline V gene data show CDR1 as MNHNS and CDR2 as SASEGT. The CDR3 totals 12 residues. Trimming took off 2 bases at V and 7 bases at J, with 5 bases between the two ends. The CDR3 loop is CASSEFGGELFF. In nucleotides, the CDR3 is TGTGCCAGCAGTGAATTTGGCGGGGAGCTGTTTTTT.

The chain has TRBV11-2 and TRBJ1-1; TRBD1 is a possible D gene (5 bases). V was trimmed by 5 bases and J by 1 base, leaving 17 bases between them. The CDR3 covers 16 residues. Germline lookup yields CDR1 SGHAT and CDR2 FQNNGV. CDR3 amino acids: CASSKTQGSSNTEAFF. The CDR3, as DNA: TGTGCCAGCAGCAAAACCCAGGGCTCGTCGAACACTGAAGCTTTCTTT.

The CDR3, as DNA: TGTGCCAGCAGCACTCCGAGTGGACAGGGATCCCACTATGGCTACACCTTC. Translated: CASSTPSGQGSHYGYTF. The rearrangement uses TRBV27 and TRBJ1-2; 8 bases are shared with TRBD1. V gave up 6 bases and J gave up 3 bases; unmatched junction bases: 15. CDR3 length equals 17 residues. The germline gives CDR1 MNHEY, CDR2 SMNVEV (reference sequence).

This rearrangement joins TRBV4-2 to TRBJ2-7; 7 bases map to TRBD1. The CDR3 is 15 amino acids. V shed 0 bases and J 2 bases; nucleotides not matched to a gene: 4. Germline CDR1 LGHNA, CDR2 YNFKEQ. The CDR3 reads CASSQDWGQPYEQYF. The CDR3 DNA is TGTGCCAGCAGCCAAGATTGGGGACAGCCCTACGAGCAGTACTTC.